The T cell receptor (beta chain) described here comes from a study of cytomegalovirus exposure and HLA in healthy donors. Study results and limitations: Researchers reported in a later analysis that a missense DCLRE1C variant was tied to TCR beta V- and J-gene trimming. Previously analyzed data showed that most TCR beta V segments were productive at a frequency of about 87% or about 30%.

With 60 Vbeta and 13 Jbeta primers, the PCR was carried out. The assay was immunoSEQ multiplex PCR, and TCRdb's table has in-frame clones only and misses some. The sample has 140,000 or so clones, about four fifths seen once. Remarks on this clone: Antigen specificity is unknown.

This sequence originates from a middle-aged woman in good health and CMV-seropositive. Input material: PBMCs.

The CDR3: CASSSDSFGYTF. The CDR3 DNA reads as TGCGCCAGCAGCTCTGACAGTTTTGGCTACACCTTC. The V and J genes are TRBV5-1 and TRBJ1-2, with D possibly being TRBD1 (5 bases). Deletions cut 3 bases from V and 7 bases from J, with 10 bases between. This CDR3 contains 12 residues. Per the germline V gene, CDR1 is SGHRS and CDR2 is YFSETQ.